These 10 T cell receptor beta chains share one sample of origin, sequenced in a study of T cell responses to AZD1222 COVID-19 vaccine. Assay: immunoSEQ multiplex PCR; the TCRdb copy retains only in-frame clones and omits some. The data hold some 130,000 clones, with roughly 91% observed a single time. This sample comprised peripheral blood, obtained 28 days after the second AZD1222 dose. These receptors all come from an adult who received the AZD1222 COVID-19 vaccine.

The V gene is TRBV6-2 or TRBV6-3, the J gene TRBJ2-2; tentatively, D is TRBD1 (6 bases). Germline V lookup: CDR1 MNHEY, CDR2 SVGEGT. The V gene lost 2 bases and the J gene lost 7 bases, with 11 bases spanning the gap. The CDR3 is 14 amino acids. The CDR3 reads CASSYVSTGGELFF. The CDR3 DNA reads TGTGCCAGCAGTTACGTATCGACAGGCGGGGAGCTGTTTTTT.

DNA of the CDR3: TGTGCCAGCAGCCAAGAGGAACCGGTAAGACAGTACAATGAGCAGTTCTTC. Translating gives CASSQEEPVRQYNEQFF. This sequence joins TRBV3-1 (or the pseudogene TRBV3-2) and TRBJ2-1, with TRBD1 as a possible D gene (5 bases). The germline V and J ends were trimmed by 0 bases and 4 bases, with 16 bases remaining between them. CDR1 is LGHDT, CDR2 YNNKEL, per germline (reference sequence). The CDR3 covers 17 residues.

The chain recombines TRBV4-2 with TRBJ1-4; D might be TRBD1 (6 bases). The germline V gene has CDR1 LGHNA and CDR2 YNFKEQ. Between the trimmed V and J ends, which lost 4 bases and 0 bases, there was a span of 6 bases. The CDR3 spans 14 residues. The CDR3 loop is CASSRTATNEKLFF. CDR3 nucleotide sequence: TGTGCCAGCAGCCGGACAGCAACTAATGAAAAACTGTTTTTT.

The V and J genes are TRBV15 and TRBJ1-1, with D hard to call. In germline, CDR1 is LNHNV, CDR2 YYDKDF (reference sequence). The V gene lost 5 bases and the J gene lost 1 base, with 11 bases spanning the gap. This CDR3 is 14 amino acids long. In DNA form, the CDR3 reads TGTGCCACCAGCGGTCCCCTGACGAACACTGAAGCTTTCTTT. The encoded protein is CATSGPLTNTEAFF.

The J gene is TRBJ2-5, the V gene TRBV27; 14 bases are shared with TRBD2. Germline CDR1 and CDR2: MNHEY and SMNVEV (reference sequence). CDR3 size: 17 residues. Trimming cost V 4 bases and J 6 bases; bases outside gene matches: 10. DNA of the CDR3: TGTGCCAGCAGTTCAGGCGGCGGACTAGCGGGGGGAAAGACCCAGTACTTC. Protein product: CASSSGGGLAGGKTQYF.

The chain carries TRBV5-6 and TRBJ1-2; no definite D call. The CDR3 is made up of 11 amino acids. The germline V and J ends were trimmed by 6 bases and 6 bases, with 9 bases remaining between them. Germline assignment: CDR1 SGHDT and CDR2 YYEEEE. In DNA, the CDR3 is TGTGCCAGCAAACACACCAATGGCTACACCTTC. It specifies CASKHTNGYTF.

V gene TRBV6-5 combines with J gene TRBJ1-1; maybe TRBD1 (6 bases). This CDR3 comprises 14 residues. Germline loops: CDR1 MNHEY, CDR2 SVGAGI. The germline V and J ends were trimmed by 6 bases and 7 bases, with 18 bases remaining between them. CDR3 sequence reads: CASSDRWAVLEAFF. The CDR3 nucleotides read TGTGCCAGCAGCGACAGGTGGGCCGTACTTGAAGCTTTCTTT.

The chain employs TRBV5-1 and TRBJ1-2; perhaps TRBD1 as D (6 bases). The CDR3 extends over 13 amino acids. Deletions cut 2 bases from V and 6 bases from J, with 11 bases between. The germline gives CDR1 SGHRS, CDR2 YFSETQ. CDR3 sequence (DNA): TGCGCCAGCAGCTTAGGGGGTTCGGATGGCTACACCTTC. Its protein product is CASSLGGSDGYTF. Drawing the rest from reference TRBV5-1 and TRBJ1-2, the complete variable domain is KAGVTQTPRYLIKTRGQQVTLSCSPISGHRSVSWYQQTPGQGLQFLFEYFSETQRNKGNFPGRFSGRQFSNSRSEMNVSTLELGDSALYLCASSLGGSDGYTFGSGTRLTVV.

The V call is TRBV9, the J call TRBJ1-2; D is perhaps TRBD1 (5 bases). Per the germline V gene, CDR1 is SGDLS and CDR2 is YYNGEE. V lost 3 bases and J 0 bases, leaving 15 bases between the germline ends. The CDR3 length is 16 residues. The DNA for the CDR3 is TGTGCCAGCAGCGGTGGGGGGGTAGCTGCTAACTATGGCTACACCTTC. As protein: CASSGGGVAANYGYTF.

The V gene is TRBV30, the J gene TRBJ1-1; 7 bases agree with TRBD1. The CDR3 contains 14 residues. The junction had 7 bases not matched to a gene; V was cut back by 5 bases and J by 1 base. Per germline, CDR1 GTSNPN and CDR2 SVGIG (reference sequence). The chain's CDR3 is CAWDRDSWNTEAFF. In DNA, the CDR3 is TGTGCCTGGGACCGGGACAGCTGGAACACTGAAGCTTTCTTT. Looking up the rest from reference TRBV30 and TRBJ1-1 gives the full variable domain: SQTIHQWPATLVQPVGSPLSLECTVEGTSNPNLYWYRQAAGRGLQLLFYSVGIGQISSEVPQNLSASRPQDRQFILSSKKLLLSDSGFYLCAWDRDSWNTEAFFGQGTRLTVV.